This record concerns one T cell receptor beta chain sequence. The antigen remains unidentified. Time point defined: persistent/refractory GD, antithyroid drugs over 5 years with positive TRAb. Preparation of the TCR library used RNA extracted from PBMCs. CDR3 length: 15 residues. The V and J ends lost 0 bases and 4 bases respectively, with 10 bases between them. Germline values: CDR1 LNHNV, CDR2 YYDKDF (reference sequence). Relying on iRepertoire HTBI primers and Arm-PCR of CDR3 regions, the team built TCR beta libraries. TCRdb processed the multiplex PCR reads anew with MiXCR; each CDR3 protein has one entry. Of 600,000 to 800,000 distinct CDR3 sequences in the sample, around 30% are singletons; the top ten hold roughly 41%. The data originate from a study of regulatory T cells in long-lasting Graves disease. Turning to the study itself: The definition of persistent Graves' disease was over 5 years of antithyroid drugs with positive TSH receptor antibodies.

The study, taken as a whole, reports: TCR diversity was lower in persistent Graves' patients (versus newly diagnosed ones). Favoring TRBV28, TRBJ1-2 and TRBJ2-5 was a feature seen in persistent disease. Shared public clonotypes totalled 2,741 in persistent patients, compared with around 880 in new patients.

The V and J genes are TRBV15 and TRBJ1-5; a possible D gene is TRBD1 (5 bases). The sequencing used peripheral blood mononuclear cells (PBMCs), collected when the disease was refractory, from a patient treated with antithyroid drugs. The clonotype was recovered from a female donor with Graves disease. The CDR3 DNA reads TGTGCCACCAGCAGAGAAGACGGGGGGAATCAGCCCCAGCATTTT. Amino acid sequence: CATSREDGGNQPQHF.